One sample yielded the 30 T cell receptor beta chains listed below, sequenced in a study of spatial heterogeneity in lung cancer. Time point indicated: blood at routine non-recurrence follow-up after resection. The input material, whole RNA from tumor, nontumor lung or frozen PBMC, was sequenced unsorted. Via MiXCR, TCRdb re-called the 5' RACE reads, giving one row per CDR3 protein. This sample has around 110,000 distinct CDR3 sequences, with 10% to 15% found just once. The material sequenced was PBMCs, taken at follow-up. All receptors come from a male donor with early-stage non-small cell lung cancer.

V is TRBV5-1 and J is TRBJ1-1; D is ambiguous. Trimming pared 3 bases from V and 1 base from J, leaving 13 bases between. In germline, CDR1 is SGHRS, CDR2 YFSETQ. The CDR3 is 15 amino acids. The CDR3 DNA reads TGCGCCAGCAGCTCAACCCAGACATCGAACACTGAAGCTTTCTTT. This codes for CASSSTQTSNTEAFF.

This clonotype was picked up a small number of times. The gene calls are TRBV29-1 and TRBJ1-5; a possible D gene is TRBD1 (5 bases). There are 13 residues in the CDR3. Germline CDR1 reads SQVTM; CDR2 reads ANQGSEA. V was trimmed by 6 bases and J by 3 bases, leaving 12 bases between them. CDR3 coding DNA: TGCAGCGTGGCCCAGGGCCTCAATCAGCCCCAGCATTTT. This gives the protein CSVAQGLNQPQHF.

This clonotype was seen ten or more times. V gene TRBV6-6 combines with J gene TRBJ2-2, with D unclear. Per germline, CDR1 MNHNY and CDR2 SVGAGI (reference sequence). V lost 0 bases and J 5 bases, leaving 19 bases between the germline ends. This CDR3 has 18 amino acids. As DNA, the CDR3 is TGTGCCAGCAGTTACTCGATAATTGCTTCTACCAAAACCGGGGAGCTGTTTTTT. Amino acids: CASSYSIIASTKTGELFF.

This chain uses TRBV25-1 with TRBJ1-5, with D maybe TRBD1 (5 bases). Germline loops: CDR1 MGHDK, CDR2 SYGVNS. The CDR3 loop spans 15 amino acids. Trimming pared 1 base from V and 9 bases from J, leaving 16 bases between. CDR3 region: CASSEFRDGDMPQHF. In DNA form, the CDR3 reads TGTGCCAGCAGTGAATTCCGGGACGGGGATATGCCCCAGCATTTT. Full variable domain (remainder filled in from reference TRBV25-1 and TRBJ1-5): EADIYQTPRYLVIGTGKKITLECSQTMGHDKMYWYQQDPGMELHLIHYSYGVNSTEKGDLSSESTVSRIRTEHFPLTLESARPSHTSQYLCASSEFRDGDMPQHFGDGTRLSIL.

The chain combines TRBV15 with TRBJ1-5; no clear D gene. CDR3 size: 13 residues. V gave up 0 bases and J gave up 6 bases, with 6 bases separating them. Germline CDR1 and CDR2: LNHNV and YYDKDF (reference sequence). The CDR3 here is CATSRDRTQPQHF. The CDR3 bases are TGTGCCACCAGCAGAGACCGCACTCAGCCCCAGCATTTT.

This clonotype was observed many times. V and J are TRBV27 and TRBJ2-1, with a possible D match to TRBD2 (6 bases). The CDR3 covers 15 residues. Germline lookup yields CDR1 MNHEY and CDR2 SMNVEV (reference sequence). V was clipped by 2 bases and J by 4 bases, with 12 bases between them. This CDR3 is CASSLVVADYNEQFF. DNA for the CDR3: TGTGCCAGCAGTTTAGTGGTAGCGGATTACAATGAGCAGTTCTTC.

This clonotype has ten or more counts. The chain recombines TRBV3-1 with TRBJ1-1, with 7 bases fitting TRBD1. J lost 6 bases, V lost 8 bases, and 12 bases had no gene match. The CDR3 spans 14 residues. Germline CDR1 and CDR2: LGHDT and YNNKEL (reference sequence). The CDR3 protein is CASGKNGQEAEAFF. The CDR3 DNA sequence: TGTGCCAGCGGGAAGAACGGACAGGAGGCTGAAGCTTTCTTT.

The chain employs TRBV20-1 and TRBJ1-5; D uncertain. Germline V CDR1 and CDR2: DFQATT, SNEGSKA (reference sequence). The CDR3 is made up of 14 amino acids. V was pared by 3 bases and J by 6 bases, with 15 bases between. CDR3 sequence (DNA): TGCAGTGCTAGTGGCTGGCACGAAGGTCAGCCCCAGCATTTT. Residues: CSASGWHEGQPQHF.

The gene calls are TRBV15 and TRBJ1-3; D is undetermined. Trimming took 0 bases from V and 2 from J, leaving 17 bases between them. The CDR3 covers 18 residues. Germline loops: CDR1 LNHNV, CDR2 YYDKDF (reference sequence). CDR3 DNA sequence: TGTGCCACCAGCAGAGATCCCACATTGCGTCTTGCTGGAAACACCATATATTTT. Its protein is CATSRDPTLRLAGNTIYF. Together with reference TRBV15 and TRBJ1-3, the CDR3 gives the full variable domain: DAMVIQNPRYQVTQFGKPVTLSCSQTLNHNVMYWYQQKSSQAPKLLFHYYDKDFNNEADTPDNFQSRRPNTSFCFLDIRSPGLGDTAMYLCATSRDPTLRLAGNTIYFGEGSWLTVV.

The V call is TRBV6-2 or TRBV6-3, the J call TRBJ2-5, with D perhaps matching TRBD2 (6 bases). Trimming cost V 2 bases and J 3 bases, with 19 bases left between them. Germline V CDR1 and CDR2: MNHEY, SVGEGT. This CDR3 comprises 17 residues. The CDR3 protein is CASSYPRLTSFEETQYF. DNA for the CDR3: TGTGCCAGCAGTTACCCCAGGCTTACTAGCTTTGAAGAGACCCAGTACTTC.

This clonotype turned up a few times. The rearrangement links TRBV28 to TRBJ1-5; D gene uncertain. Between the trimmed V and J ends, which lost 6 bases and 7 bases, there was a span of 13 bases. From germline, CDR1 is MDHEN and CDR2 SYDVKM. The CDR3 runs 13 residues. This CDR3 is CASRLLGRQPQHF. The CDR3 DNA reads TGTGCCAGCAGGCTGCTCGGAAGACAGCCCCAGCATTTT.

The V gene is TRBV12-3 or TRBV12-4, the J gene TRBJ2-7; 8 bases match TRBD2. The CDR3 loop spans 17 amino acids. Losses at the gene ends were 5 bases for V and 0 bases for J; bases not matched to a gene: 12. The CDR3 DNA sequence: TGTGCCAGCAGTCCGGGAGGGGGGGGATTTAGCTCCTACGAGCAGTACTTC. As protein: CASSPGGGGFSSYEQYF.

The genes are TRBV2 and TRBJ2-1; TRBD2 is a possible D gene (5 bases). Looked up from germline, CDR1 is SNHLY and CDR2 is FYNNEI. This CDR3 spans 13 amino acids. The germline V and J ends were trimmed by 8 bases and 3 bases, with 11 bases remaining between them. In DNA form, the CDR3 reads TGTGCCAGCGGAGGACCCGGCTACAATGAGCAGTTCTTC. This sequence encodes CASGGPGYNEQFF.

The rearrangement joins TRBV11-2 to TRBJ1-4; D remains unclear. This CDR3 region has 15 residues. Germline CDR1 reads SGHAT; CDR2 reads FQNNGV. V was cut by 6 bases and J by 0 bases, with 11 bases left in between. This CDR3 is CASSRPGPTNEKLFF. CDR3 sequence (DNA): TGTGCCAGCAGTCGACCAGGACCAACTAATGAAAAACTGTTTTTT.

The sample holds a few counts of this clonotype. The V and J genes are TRBV5-1 and TRBJ2-5, with D perhaps matching TRBD2 (6 bases). The ends were cut back, 0 bases at V and 10 bases at J, with 16 bases in the middle. The CDR3 consists of 14 residues. Germline V gives CDR1 SGHRS, CDR2 YFSETQ. The CDR3 bases are TGCGCCAGCAGCTTGGCGGGGGTCGGGGATGGCCAGTACTTC. Translation gives CASSLAGVGDGQYF.

This clonotype appeared many times. The chain is built from TRBV20-1 and TRBJ1-4, with D perhaps TRBD1 (5 bases). Trimming took off 3 bases at V and 5 bases at J, with 16 bases between the two ends. Germline V gene data show CDR1 as DFQATT and CDR2 as SNEGSKA (reference sequence). This CDR3 is 15 amino acids long. The CDR3 here is CSARAPGLRNEKLFF. The CDR3 bases are TGCAGTGCTAGGGCGCCGGGACTGAGAAATGAAAAACTGTTTTTT.

The rearrangement joins TRBV28 to TRBJ2-7; weak D call: TRBD2 (5 bases). This CDR3 is built from 13 residues. Germline CDR1 reads MDHEN; CDR2 reads SYDVKM. V shed 7 bases and J shed 0 bases, with 10 bases lying between them. The DNA for the CDR3 is TGTGCCAGCATTCGGGGTTACTCCTACGAGCAGTACTTC. It is translated as CASIRGYSYEQYF.

This clonotype was observed many times. The chain links TRBV29-1 to TRBJ1-2, with 8 bases matching TRBD1. Germline CDR1 is SQVTM and CDR2 is ANQGSEA. This CDR3 spans 15 amino acids. The V gene end was trimmed by 4 bases and the J gene end by 6 bases; junction bases not matched to a gene: 13. CDR3 sequence reads: CSVGGRQGFKNGYTF. In nucleotides, the CDR3 is TGCAGCGTTGGCGGAAGACAGGGGTTTAAGAATGGCTACACCTTC.

In its sample, this clonotype was seen many times. The chain links TRBV10-3 to TRBJ2-5; D is uncertain. Trimming removed 3 bases at V and 5 bases at J, with 10 bases between. Germline CDR1 is ENHRY and CDR2 is SYGVKD. The CDR3 is 13 amino acids. CDR3 in amino acids: CAISERATETQYF. CDR3 nucleotides: TGTGCCATCAGTGAAAGGGCGACCGAGACCCAGTACTTC.

Many counts were recorded for this clonotype. V is TRBV12-3 or TRBV12-4 and J is TRBJ2-1; D unresolved. Trimming stripped 6 bases from V and 4 bases from J, with 10 bases between. This CDR3 comprises 13 residues. The CDR3 nucleotides are TGTGCCAGCAGACTGAGAGATTACAATGAGCAGTTCTTC. Its translation is CASRLRDYNEQFF.

This clonotype was found many times. This chain uses TRBV29-1 with TRBJ2-3; 11 bases line up with TRBD2. Germline V gives CDR1 SQVTM, CDR2 ANQGSEA. The CDR3 consists of 14 residues. V shed 5 bases and J 4 bases; nucleotides not matched to a gene: 5. The CDR3: CSVPTSGGADTQYF. DNA for the CDR3: TGCAGCGTTCCCACTAGCGGGGGAGCAGATACGCAGTATTTT.

This clonotype has ten or more counts. Written as DNA, the CDR3 is TGTGCCAGCAGCTTAGGCAACAGCGTCTCTGGAAACACCATATATTTT. This sequence encodes CASSLGNSVSGNTIYF. The rearrangement uses TRBV7-2 and TRBJ1-3; no definite D call. The germline gives CDR1 SGHTA, CDR2 FQGNSA. V lost 1 base, J lost 0 bases, and 10 bases lay in between. This CDR3 is 16 amino acids long.

V and J are TRBV7-3 and TRBJ2-3; tentative D call: TRBD2 (5 bases). Germline CDR1 is SGHTA and CDR2 is FQGTGA. This CDR3 spans 14 amino acids. Trimming left V 6 bases short and J 2 bases short, with 12 bases between. The CDR3 DNA reads as TGTGCCAGCAGTACGACCGGGGTCACAGATACGCAGTATTTT. Amino acids: CASSTTGVTDTQYF.

V gene TRBV7-3 combines with J gene TRBJ2-3; 11 bases match TRBD2. The CDR3 is 15 amino acids. CDR1 is SGHTA, CDR2 FQGTGA, per germline. Unmatched junction bases numbered 2, after V lost 5 bases and J lost 1 base. CDR3: CASSTSGGRTDTQYF. CDR3 DNA: TGTGCCAGCAGCACTAGCGGGGGACGCACAGATACGCAGTATTTT.

This clonotype showed up just a few times. V is TRBV5-1 and J is TRBJ1-1, with no clear D. Germline V gene lookup returns CDR1 SGHRS and CDR2 YFSETQ. This CDR3 contains 12 residues. Trimming removed 0 bases at V and 8 bases at J, with 8 bases between. DNA for the CDR3: TGCGCCAGCAGCTTGGAAGGGAGCGAAGCTTTCTTT. Protein: CASSLEGSEAFF.

This clonotype has only a few counts. The genes are TRBV5-6 and TRBJ2-4, with a possible D match to TRBD2 (5 bases). V lost 0 bases to trimming and J lost 2 bases, with 12 bases between them. The germline V gene encodes CDR1 SGHDT and CDR2 YYEEEE. CDR3 length: 16 amino acids. CDR3 in amino acids: CASSLEEGLSKNIQYF. CDR3 nucleotides: TGTGCCAGCAGCTTGGAAGAGGGTCTATCCAAAAACATTCAGTACTTC.

This clonotype appeared many times. The chain carries TRBV7-9 and TRBJ1-1; D is unresolved. This CDR3 contains 13 residues. The V gene lost 5 bases and the J gene lost 0 bases, with 7 bases spanning the gap. The germline gives CDR1 SEHNR, CDR2 FQNEAQ (reference sequence). The CDR3 DNA reads TGTGCCAGCAGCCCCGGGATGAACACTGAAGCTTTCTTT. This codes for CASSPGMNTEAFF.

The chain has TRBV5-6 and TRBJ2-7; perhaps TRBD1 as D (5 bases). The CDR3 has 13 amino acids. CDR1 is SGHDT and CDR2 is YYEEEE in the germline V gene. V was cut by 5 bases and J by 3 bases, with 12 bases left in between. Written as DNA, the CDR3 is TGTGCCAGCAGAAGTTGGGGCTTCTACGAGCAGTACTTC. It translates to CASRSWGFYEQYF.

This clonotype was seen a handful of times. The chain joins TRBV29-1 to TRBJ1-4; TRBD1 agrees at 8 bases. Germline CDR1 reads SQVTM; CDR2 reads ANQGSEA. The length of the CDR3 is 14 residues. Trimming took 6 bases from V and 5 from J; bases not matched to a gene: 8. The CDR3 spells CSVSGQGDNEKLFF. The CDR3 bases are TGCAGCGTGAGTGGACAGGGTGACAATGAAAAACTGTTTTTT.

This clonotype was counted between two and nine times. The V and J genes are TRBV20-1 and TRBJ2-7; no clear D. With 0 bases removed from V and 6 bases from J, the gap between germline ends came to 9 bases. The CDR3 consists of 12 residues. CDR1 and CDR2 (germline): DFQATT, SNEGSKA (reference sequence). The CDR3, as DNA: TGCAGTGCTAGAGAGGGCACAGCCGAGCAGTACTTC. This sequence encodes CSAREGTAEQYF.